This T cell receptor beta chain is from a study of cytomegalovirus exposure and HLA in healthy donors. Study-wide context: A later analysis reported the same platform for the roughly 120 validation repertoires and the roughly 670 first-cohort repertoires. Notes on the study in general: According to the study, roughly 160 TCR beta chains were cytomegalovirus-associated. Whilst most TCR sequences proved rare, a subset of public TCRs occurred across many donors.

On this clone itself: Antigen specificity is unknown. Other DNA variants within this sample encode the same CDR3.

The repertoire was sequenced with immunoSEQ multiplex PCR; TCRdb's copy has only in-frame clones and lacks some. The table includes tens of thousands of clones, about 88% detected once. Among the approximately 110 subjects of the validation cohort, separate from the approximately 700-subject first cohort, were the donors. V shed 4 bases, J shed 0 bases, and the junction held 3 bases outside the gene matches. This CDR3 has 15 amino acids. Germline CDR1 and CDR2: SGHRS and YFSETQ. Material: PBMCs. This receptor was obtained from a man aged 18 to 35 in good health and CMV-seronegative. V gene TRBV5-1 combines with J gene TRBJ2-1; TRBD2 aligns across 8 bases. The DNA of the CDR3 is TGCGCCAGCAGCCGTACTAGCGGCTCCTACAATGAGCAGTTCTTC. It is translated as CASSRTSGSYNEQFF.